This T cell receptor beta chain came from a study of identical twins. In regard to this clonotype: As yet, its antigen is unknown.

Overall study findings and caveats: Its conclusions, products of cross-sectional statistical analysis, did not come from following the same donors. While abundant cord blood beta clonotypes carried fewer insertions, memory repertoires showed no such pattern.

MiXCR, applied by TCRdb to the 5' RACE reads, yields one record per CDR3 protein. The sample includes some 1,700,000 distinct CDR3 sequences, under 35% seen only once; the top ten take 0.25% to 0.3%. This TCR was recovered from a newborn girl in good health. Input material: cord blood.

Written as DNA, the CDR3 is TGTGCCAGCAGTGCCTCCTCTAGCGGGGATAATTACGAGCAGTACTTC. This codes for CASSASSSGDNYEQYF. J is TRBJ2-7 and V is TRBV25-1; the match to TRBD2 covers 9 bases. The CDR3 is made up of 16 amino acids. Germline V gene lookup returns CDR1 MGHDK and CDR2 SYGVNS. The J segment lost 4 bases and the V segment lost 4 bases, leaving 11 bases of the junction unmatched.